This TCR beta chain was captured in a study of cytomegalovirus exposure and HLA in healthy donors. Whole-study results and caveats: The tendency of first-cohort TCR clusters to co-occur in the 110 or so validation repertoires emerged from a later analysis.

Clones were read by immunoSEQ multiplex PCR, and TCRdb kept only the in-frame ones, dropping some. The sample lists about 220,000 clones; 80% to 90% were seen once. Note on this clone: Its antigen is not identified. Additional DNA sequences in this sample encode the identical CDR3.

The sequenced material came from PBMCs. The TCR comes from a man younger than 30 in good health and CMV-seronegative.

CDR3: CASSRDRQETQYF. The CDR3 DNA sequence: TGTGCCAGCAGCCGGGACAGACAAGAGACCCAGTACTTC. The gene calls are TRBV7-9 and TRBJ2-5, with TRBD1 matching 7 bases. Germline CDR1 and CDR2: SEHNR and FQNEAQ (reference sequence). J lost 2 bases, V lost 5 bases, and 2 bases had no gene match. This CDR3 region has 13 residues.